This T cell receptor beta chain was sequenced during a study of T cell clonality in common variable immunodeficiency (dated by TCRdb to 2015 to 2017). This clone was detected ten times or more. What this receptor recognizes is not known. The missing CDR3 end, 3 residues past where the read stops, is filled in from the germline J gene. The germline V gene (reference sequence) gives CDR1 as DFQATT and CDR2 as SNEGSKA. The CDR3 spans 15 residues, from the cysteine through the phenylalanine. Of the CDR3's DNA, 36 bases were read; they are in frame from base 1. Trimming at the junction amounts to 2 bases on V and 10 bases on J, and the germline ends lie 18 bases apart. Standard criteria were used to diagnose CVID, namely serum IgG, IgA and/or IgM reduced below the normal range together with specific antibody deficiency. There were around 43 subjects in the CVID group (approximately 15 female and around 30 male), ranging in age from about 9 to 70 years, with a mean age of about 40. Both CVID patients and healthy controls were predominantly of Caucasian heritage. At the time of study participation, every CVID subject had been on replacement immunoglobulin therapy for one year or longer. When blood was collected, none of the CVID subjects were ill or on immunomodulatory or immunosuppressive medication. From each donor, roughly 5 to 8.5 ml of heparinized peripheral whole blood was collected. TCRbeta CDR3 repertoires were sequenced from genomic DNA of adults with common variable immune deficiency (CVID) and healthy adult controls. Diluted blood was density-centrifuged over Hypaque 1077 or Ficoll-Paque to isolate peripheral blood mononuclear cells. Genomic DNA was obtained from unsorted mononuclear cells using either Qiagen column purification or a centrifugation-based method.

For sequencing, equivalent amounts of genomic DNA were input from CVID and control samples. For every sample, a 60 bp segment covering the rearranged TCRbeta CDR3 region was amplified and then sequenced. TCRbeta amplification used the immunoSEQ assay, a bias-corrected multiplex PCR with high-throughput sequencing. The authors processed their data as follows. Every unique nucleotide sequence counted as a clone and was annotated with V, D and J genes, copy number and frequency. Sequences were labeled productive if in frame, and non-productive if out of frame or containing stop codons. As previously described, Shannon's entropy was used to calculate clonality. Mean CDR3 Kyte-Doolittle hydropathy was derived from the predicted amino acid sequences of productive clones. The R hclust function was used to hierarchically cluster scaled V gene usage with Manhattan distance and complete linkage. Sharing of clones by CDR3 amino acid sequence was evaluated by resampling 12 repertoires per group over 100 rounds. The repertoires were screened for 60 to 85 published EBV-specific TCRbeta sequences and roughly 250 published CMV-specific TCRbeta sequences. After two CVID samples that produced fewer than 10,000 sequences were dropped from the analysis, a few dozen CVID repertoires remained. Here the immuneACCESS table is served through TCRdb, limited to in-frame sequences with V and J called. Missing clones are a known gap in these copies; in checked studies unresolved V genes cover under half, and the rest lacks a known reason. Clone size and V and J calls were adopted from that table, with D and trimming inferred from the DNA. The table gives more than 25,000 clones for this sample, with none occurring only once. The ten largest account for under 4.5% of the sample.

General study outcomes and caveats: The authors noted that sequencing repertoires of T cell subpopulations would be needed to clarify what caused the increased clonality in CVID. CVID TCRbeta sequences reportedly showed fewer deletions and N-nucleotide insertions and lacked highly modified clones with 13 or more V deletions. Patient heterogeneity within the CVID cohort put limits on correlating repertoire features with clinical complications. Fewer TCRbeta clones were shared among CVID subjects than among healthy controls (p < 0.0001). TCRbeta clonality was higher in CVID subjects than in healthy controls (t-test p = 0.018), and the increase was most characteristic of about a third of subjects. Despite equal DNA input, controls averaged roughly 80,000 unique sequences per sample versus about 32,000 in CVID samples.

The TCR originated in a human donor with common variable immunodeficiency. The sample was peripheral blood mononuclear cells. The chain was built from TRBV20-1 and TRBJ1-6; the D gene is possibly TRBD1, with 6 bases matching. The CDR3 bases that were read are TGCAGTGCTAGACCACCGACAGGACCCCTATCACCC. It encodes CSARPPTGPLSP. The entire CDR3 protein reads CSARPPTGPLSPLHF.